This TCR beta chain came from a study of identical twins. The germline V and J ends were trimmed by 7 bases and 8 bases, with 24 bases remaining between them. CDR1 is MNHEY and CDR2 is SMNVEV in the germline V gene (reference sequence). The CDR3 contains 16 residues. Findings and caveats of the study: Out-of-frame beta chain sequences displayed weaker excess sharing between twins.

Concerning this clonotype itself: As yet, its antigen is unknown.

A universal primer binding site was introduced by template switching. The final cDNA contained unique molecular identifiers. TCRdb analysed the 5' RACE reads with MiXCR anew, one entry per CDR3 protein. The sample yields 1.5 million to 2 million distinct CDR3 sequences, more than 30% seen once. The rearrangement uses TRBV27 and TRBJ2-1, with D perhaps assigned TRBD1 or TRBD2 (6 bases each). This receptor was identified in a newborn girl in good health. The specimen sequenced was cord blood. This CDR3 reads CASTPWTGAAWDEQFF. In DNA, the CDR3 is TGTGCCAGCACCCCATGGACGGGGGCGGCCTGGGATGAGCAGTTCTTC.